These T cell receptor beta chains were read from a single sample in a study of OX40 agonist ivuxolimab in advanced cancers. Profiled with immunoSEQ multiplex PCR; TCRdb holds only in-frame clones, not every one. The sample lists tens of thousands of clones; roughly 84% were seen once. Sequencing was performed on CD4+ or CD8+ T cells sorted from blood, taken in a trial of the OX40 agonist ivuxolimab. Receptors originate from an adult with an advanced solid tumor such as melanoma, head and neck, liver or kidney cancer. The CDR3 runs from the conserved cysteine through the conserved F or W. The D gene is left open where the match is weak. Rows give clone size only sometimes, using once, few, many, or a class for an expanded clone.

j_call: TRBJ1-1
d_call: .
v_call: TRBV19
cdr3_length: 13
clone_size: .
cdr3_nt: TGTGCCAGTAGGGAGACAGCCGGTGACGAAGCTTTCTTT
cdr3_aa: CASRETAGDEAFF

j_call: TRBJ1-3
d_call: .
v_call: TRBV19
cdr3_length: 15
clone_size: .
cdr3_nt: TGTGCCAGTAGTATAGGGCACGGGCCTGGAAACACCATATATTTT
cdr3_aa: CASSIGHGPGNTIYF

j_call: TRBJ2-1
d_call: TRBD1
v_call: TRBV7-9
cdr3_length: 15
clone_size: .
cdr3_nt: TGTGCCAGCAGTTTACCGGGACAGGGCCTCCATGAGCAGTTCTTC
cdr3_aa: CASSLPGQGLHEQFF

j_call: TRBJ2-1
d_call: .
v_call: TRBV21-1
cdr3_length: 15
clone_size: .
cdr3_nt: TGTGCCAGCAGCAAAGAAGTTGGCCGAGACAATGAGCAGTTCTTC
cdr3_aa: CASSKEVGRDNEQFF

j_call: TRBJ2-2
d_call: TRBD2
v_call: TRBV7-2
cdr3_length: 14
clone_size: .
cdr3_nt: TGTGCCAGCAGTGGACTAGCCCGAACCGGGGAGCTGTTTTTT
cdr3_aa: CASSGLARTGELFF

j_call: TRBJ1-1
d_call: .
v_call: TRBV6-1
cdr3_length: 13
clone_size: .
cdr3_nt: TGTGCCAGCAGACCCGAGGCGAACACTGAAGCTTTCTTT
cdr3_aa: CASRPEANTEAFF

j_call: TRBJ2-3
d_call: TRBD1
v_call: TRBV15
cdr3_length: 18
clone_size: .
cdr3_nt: TGTGCCACCAGCAGAGTTCCAGTCGGGACAGGGGAAGGGGATACGCAGTATTTT
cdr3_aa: CATSRVPVGTGEGDTQYF

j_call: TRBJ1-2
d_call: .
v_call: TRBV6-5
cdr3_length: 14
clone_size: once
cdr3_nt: TGTGCCAGCAAGACAGGTCCATCTGTCTATGGCTACACCTTC
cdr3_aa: CASKTGPSVYGYTF

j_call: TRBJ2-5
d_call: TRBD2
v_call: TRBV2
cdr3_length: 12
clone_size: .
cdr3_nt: TGTGCCAGCAGGACCGGGGGGGAGACCCAGTACTTC
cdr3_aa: CASRTGGETQYF

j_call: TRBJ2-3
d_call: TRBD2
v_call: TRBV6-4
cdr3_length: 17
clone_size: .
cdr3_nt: TGTGCCAGCAGTGAAGGGACTAGCGGGAGCGCCACGAATACGCAGTATTTT
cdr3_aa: CASSEGTSGSATNTQYF

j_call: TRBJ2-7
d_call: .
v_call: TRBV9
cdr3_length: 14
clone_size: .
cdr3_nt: TGTGCCAGCAGCGTTAGGGGGAACTCCTACGAGCAGTACTTC
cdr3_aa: CASSVRGNSYEQYF

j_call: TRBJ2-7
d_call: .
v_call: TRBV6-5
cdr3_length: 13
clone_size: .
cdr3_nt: TGTGCCAGCAGTTACCTGACAAATTACGAGCAGTACTTC
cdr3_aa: CASSYLTNYEQYF

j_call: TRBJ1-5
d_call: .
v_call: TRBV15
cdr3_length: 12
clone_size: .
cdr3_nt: TGTGCCACCAGCACTCGCAATCAGCCCCAGCATTTT
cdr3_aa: CATSTRNQPQHF

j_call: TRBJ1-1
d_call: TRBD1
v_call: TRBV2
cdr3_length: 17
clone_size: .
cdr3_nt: TGTGCCAGCAGTCCAGGACAGGGGGGGCCTGGGGGCACTGAAGCTTTCTTT
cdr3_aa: CASSPGQGGPGGTEAFF

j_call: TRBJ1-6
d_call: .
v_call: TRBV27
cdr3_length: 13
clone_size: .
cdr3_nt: TGTGCCAGCAGTACAGGGATTCGCTCACCCCTCCACTTT
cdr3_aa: CASSTGIRSPLHF

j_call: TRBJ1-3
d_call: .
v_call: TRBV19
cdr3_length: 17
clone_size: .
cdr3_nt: TGTGCCAGTAGTTCCTTTTCCTGGAGGGTTTCAGGAAACACCATATATTTT
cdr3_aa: CASSSFSWRVSGNTIYF

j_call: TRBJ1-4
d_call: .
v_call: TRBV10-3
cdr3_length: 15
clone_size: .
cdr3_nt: TGTGCCATCTCGGGAGGGGTTGAAGCTAATGAAAAACTGTTTTTT
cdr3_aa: CAISGGVEANEKLFF

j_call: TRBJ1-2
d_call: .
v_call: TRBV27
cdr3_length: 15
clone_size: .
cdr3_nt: TGTGCCAGCAGTCCCAAGACAACCACTAACTATGGCTACACCTTC
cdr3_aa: CASSPKTTTNYGYTF

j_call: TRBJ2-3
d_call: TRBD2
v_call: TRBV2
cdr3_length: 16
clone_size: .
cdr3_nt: TGTGCCAGCAGTTCGACTAGCGGGGGCGGCACAGATACGCAGTATTTT
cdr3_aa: CASSSTSGGGTDTQYF

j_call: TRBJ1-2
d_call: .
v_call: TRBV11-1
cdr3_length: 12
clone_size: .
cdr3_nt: TGTGCCAGCAGCTTAAGCGGCTATGGCTACACCTTC
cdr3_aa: CASSLSGYGYTF